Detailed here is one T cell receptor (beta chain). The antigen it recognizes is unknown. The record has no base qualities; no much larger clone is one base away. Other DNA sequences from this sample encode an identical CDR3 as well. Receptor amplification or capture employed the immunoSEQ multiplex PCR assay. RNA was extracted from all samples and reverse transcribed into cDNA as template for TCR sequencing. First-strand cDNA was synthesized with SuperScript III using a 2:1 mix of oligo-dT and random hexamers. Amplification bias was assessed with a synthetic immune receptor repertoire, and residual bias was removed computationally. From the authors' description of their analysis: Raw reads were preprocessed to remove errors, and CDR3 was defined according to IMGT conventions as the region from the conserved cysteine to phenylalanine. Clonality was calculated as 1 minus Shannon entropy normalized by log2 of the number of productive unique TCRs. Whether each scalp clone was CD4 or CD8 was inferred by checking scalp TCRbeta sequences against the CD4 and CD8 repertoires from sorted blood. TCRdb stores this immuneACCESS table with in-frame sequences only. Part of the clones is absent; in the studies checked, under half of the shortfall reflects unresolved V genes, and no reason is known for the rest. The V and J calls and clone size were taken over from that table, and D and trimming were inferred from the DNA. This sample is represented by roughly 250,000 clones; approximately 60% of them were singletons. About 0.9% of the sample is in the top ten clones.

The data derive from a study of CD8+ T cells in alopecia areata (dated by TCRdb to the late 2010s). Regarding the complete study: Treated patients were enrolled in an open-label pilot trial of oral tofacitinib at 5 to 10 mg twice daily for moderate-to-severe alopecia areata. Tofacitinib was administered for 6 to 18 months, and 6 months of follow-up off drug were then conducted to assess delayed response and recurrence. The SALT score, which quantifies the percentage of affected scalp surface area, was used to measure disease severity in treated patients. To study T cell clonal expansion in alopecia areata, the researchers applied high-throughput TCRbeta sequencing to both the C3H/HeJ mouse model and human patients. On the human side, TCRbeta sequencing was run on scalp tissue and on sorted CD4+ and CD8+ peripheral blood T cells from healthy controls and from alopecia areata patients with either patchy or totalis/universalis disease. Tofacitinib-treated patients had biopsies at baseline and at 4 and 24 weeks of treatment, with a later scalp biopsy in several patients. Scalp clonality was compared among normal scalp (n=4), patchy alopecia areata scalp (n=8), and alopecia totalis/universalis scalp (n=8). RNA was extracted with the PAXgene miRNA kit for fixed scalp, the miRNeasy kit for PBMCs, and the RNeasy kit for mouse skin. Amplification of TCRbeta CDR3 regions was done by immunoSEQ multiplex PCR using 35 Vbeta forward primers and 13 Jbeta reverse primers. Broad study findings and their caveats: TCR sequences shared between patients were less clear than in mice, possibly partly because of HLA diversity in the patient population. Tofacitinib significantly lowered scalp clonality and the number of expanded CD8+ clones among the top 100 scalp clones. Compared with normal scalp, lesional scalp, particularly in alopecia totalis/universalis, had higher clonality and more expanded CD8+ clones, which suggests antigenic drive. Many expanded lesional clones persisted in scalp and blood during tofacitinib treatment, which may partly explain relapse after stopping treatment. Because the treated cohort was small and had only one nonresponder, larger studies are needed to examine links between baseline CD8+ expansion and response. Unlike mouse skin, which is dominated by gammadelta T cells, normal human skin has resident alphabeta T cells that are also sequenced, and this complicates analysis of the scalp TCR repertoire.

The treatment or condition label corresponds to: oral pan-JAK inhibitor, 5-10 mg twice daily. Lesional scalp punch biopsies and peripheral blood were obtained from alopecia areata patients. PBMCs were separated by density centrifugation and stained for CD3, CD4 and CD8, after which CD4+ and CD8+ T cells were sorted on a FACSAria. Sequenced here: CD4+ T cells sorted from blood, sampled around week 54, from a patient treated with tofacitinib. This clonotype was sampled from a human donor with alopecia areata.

The CDR3 reads as follows: CASSLTTQETQYF. The DNA is TGTGCCAGCAGCCTCACGACTCAAGAGACCCAGTACTTC. The chain was built from TRBV4-2 and TRBJ2-5; the D gene assignment is ambiguous. The CDR3 runs 13 residues from the cysteine to the phenylalanine. Here the CDR3 DNA is all that survives: 39 bases in frame from base 1. Deletion took 4 bases off V and 2 bases off J, with a span of 8 bases between the germline ends. The germline V gene sets CDR1 to LGHNA and CDR2 to YNFKEQ.